These T cell receptor beta chains were read from a single sample in a study of T cells after yellow fever vaccination. TCRdb re-analysed the 5' RACE reads in MiXCR, keeping a single row per CDR3 protein. The top ten clones hold more than 13% of a sample with some 550,000 distinct CDR3 sequences, less than 20% of them seen once. Sample: PBMCs, taken 15 days after the yellow fever booster vaccination. The receptors derive from a man aged 25 to 40 who received the YFV17D yellow fever vaccine. Both conserved end residues are part of each CDR3. The order of the fields is J gene, D gene, clone size, V gene, CDR3 DNA, CDR3 protein. D genes are given only for firm matches. Not all rows give a size; the values are once, few, many and, for expanded clones, a class.

j_gene: TRBJ1-1
d_gene: .
abundance: few
v_gene: TRBV11-2
CDR3nt: TGTGCCAGCAGCGGGCAAACGGGACGGTACACTGAAGCTTTCTTT
CDR3aa: CASSGQTGRYTEAFF

j_gene: TRBJ2-3
d_gene: .
abundance: .
v_gene: TRBV20-1
CDR3nt: TGCAGTGCTCTTCGCCGAAGGGTAGCGCCAGATACGCAGTATTTT
CDR3aa: CSALRRRVAPDTQYF

j_gene: TRBJ1-5
d_gene: .
abundance: .
v_gene: TRBV23-1
CDR3nt: TGCGCCAGCAGTTTGAACCAGGATCAGCCCCAGCATTTT
CDR3aa: CASSLNQDQPQHF

j_gene: TRBJ2-2
d_gene: .
abundance: .
v_gene: TRBV9
CDR3nt: TGTGCCAGCAGAGGTCTCGTAGGCGGGGAGCTGTTTTTT
CDR3aa: CASRGLVGGELFF

j_gene: TRBJ1-1
d_gene: TRBD1
abundance: few
v_gene: TRBV11-2
CDR3nt: TGTGCCAGCAGCATAGGACAGGGGCCCACTGAAGCTTTCTTT
CDR3aa: CASSIGQGPTEAFF

j_gene: TRBJ2-1
d_gene: .
abundance: .
v_gene: TRBV9
CDR3nt: TGTGCCAGCAGCCGCTACATCAATGAGCAGTTCTTC
CDR3aa: CASSRYINEQFF

j_gene: TRBJ2-1
d_gene: .
abundance: many
v_gene: TRBV6-6
CDR3nt: TGTGCCAGCAGTGGGACCTACAATGAGCAGTTCTTC
CDR3aa: CASSGTYNEQFF

j_gene: TRBJ1-1
d_gene: .
abundance: .
v_gene: TRBV12-3/TRBV12-4
CDR3nt: TGTGCCAGCAGTTTATCCGGGGGGCTGGACACTGAAGCTTTCTTT
CDR3aa: CASSLSGGLDTEAFF

j_gene: TRBJ2-2
d_gene: .
abundance: few
v_gene: TRBV12-3/TRBV12-4
CDR3nt: TGTGCCAGCATGCGGCTGGCCCCCAACACCGGGGAGCTGTTTTTT
CDR3aa: CASMRLAPNTGELFF

j_gene: TRBJ2-3
d_gene: .
abundance: few
v_gene: TRBV20-1
CDR3nt: TGCAGTGCTGCCCGAGAGTTGCCGGCAGATACGCAGTATTTT
CDR3aa: CSAARELPADTQYF

j_gene: TRBJ1-2
d_gene: TRBD1
abundance: .
v_gene: TRBV11-2
CDR3nt: TGTGCCAGCGGGACAGGGAACTATGGCTACACCTTC
CDR3aa: CASGTGNYGYTF

j_gene: TRBJ2-1
d_gene: .
abundance: .
v_gene: TRBV29-1
CDR3nt: TGCAGCGTTGAGATGGGACCCAGCTCCTACAATGAGCAGTTCTTC
CDR3aa: CSVEMGPSSYNEQFF

j_gene: TRBJ2-1
d_gene: .
abundance: .
v_gene: TRBV18
CDR3nt: TGTGCCAGCTCACCACCTTTGATCGGTGAGCAGTTCTTC
CDR3aa: CASSPPLIGEQFF

j_gene: TRBJ2-5
d_gene: TRBD2
abundance: .
v_gene: TRBV20-1
CDR3nt: TGCAGTGGAACTAGCCGCCCGGGGGGGGAGACCCAGTACTTC
CDR3aa: CSGTSRPGGETQYF

j_gene: TRBJ2-1
d_gene: TRBD1
abundance: .
v_gene: TRBV6-1
CDR3nt: TGTGCCAGCAGATCACCCCACATCGGGACAGGGTTTTATGAGCAGTTCTTC
CDR3aa: CASRSPHIGTGFYEQFF

j_gene: TRBJ2-7
d_gene: .
abundance: few
v_gene: TRBV28
CDR3nt: TGTGCCAGCAGTATCCCTAGATCCTACGAGCAGTACTTC
CDR3aa: CASSIPRSYEQYF

j_gene: TRBJ2-1
d_gene: TRBD2
abundance: .
v_gene: TRBV4-3
CDR3nt: TGCGCCAGCAGCCAAGACCAGACTAGCGGGAGGTGGTTCTTC
CDR3aa: CASSQDQTSGRWFF

j_gene: TRBJ2-3
d_gene: TRBD2
abundance: few
v_gene: TRBV20-1
CDR3nt: TGCAGTGCTGGCGGACTAGCGGGGCTCACAGATACGCAGTATTTT
CDR3aa: CSAGGLAGLTDTQYF

j_gene: TRBJ2-2
d_gene: .
abundance: .
v_gene: TRBV9
CDR3nt: TGTGCCAGCAGCGTAACCAGGGAGGCCACCGGGGAGCTGTTTTTT
CDR3aa: CASSVTREATGELFF

j_gene: TRBJ2-2
d_gene: TRBD1
abundance: .
v_gene: TRBV4-1
CDR3nt: TGCGCCAGCAGCCAACAGGGGGCGATCGGGGAGCTGTTTTTT
CDR3aa: CASSQQGAIGELFF